This T cell receptor beta chain was retrieved from a study of blood T cell repertoires in COVID-19. About the study: The analysed material was cDNA or gDNA that came from T cells, B-cell-depleted T cells, or PBMCs.

V shed 1 base and J shed 9 bases, with 13 bases lying between them. Germline CDR1 MGHRA, CDR2 YSYEKL. The CDR3 is 14 amino acids. Original processing notes: Quantification of nucleated cells was approximated via reference gene primer amplification. Assay used: immunoSEQ multiplex PCR; TCRdb lists only in-frame clones, some missing. V and J calls and clone size come straight from that table; D and trimming were deduced from the DNA. Among 400,000 to 500,000 clones, about nine tenths were seen once, and the ten largest hold 1.4%. V and J are TRBV4-1 and TRBJ2-1, with D possibly matching TRBD1 (5 bases). What was sequenced was peripheral blood. This sequence was found in a woman aged 25-40 years with active or convalescent COVID-19. This chain's CDR3 is CASSQVGKRGEQFF. The CDR3 DNA sequence: TGCGCCAGCAGCCAAGTGGGAAAAAGGGGTGAGCAGTTCTTC.